This entry describes one TCR beta chain. This sample stems from a study of blood T cell repertoires in COVID-19. Overall study: Acute-phase and convalescent COVID-19 samples originated in the United States, Italy and Spain.

CDR1 is LGHDT, CDR2 YNNKEL, per germline (reference sequence). J gave up 9 bases and V 4 bases, and 4 bases lay outside the gene matches. This CDR3 contains 15 residues. How the authors handled the data: Estimated nucleated cell counts came from reference gene primer amplification. The assay was immunoSEQ multiplex PCR, and TCRdb's table has in-frame clones only and misses some. The V and J calls and clone size come from that table; D and trimming were worked out from the DNA. The sample holds roughly 250,000 clones; about 88% are singletons and the top ten take about 0.93%. The rearrangement joins TRBV3-1 (or the pseudogene TRBV3-2) to TRBJ2-1; 15 nucleotides align to TRBD2. Input material: peripheral blood. This sequence originates from a man aged 35 to 55 with acute or convalescent COVID-19. The CDR3 nucleotides read TGTGCCAGCAGCCCTCCGGGACTAGCGGGGGGTGAGCAGTTCTTC. It is translated as CASSPPGLAGGEQFF.